One sample yielded the 26 T cell receptor beta chains listed below, sequenced in a study of CD8 T cells in Susac syndrome. Roughly 0.45 to 1 ug RNA was reverse transcribed with random hexamers. MiXCR was run by TCRdb on the immunoSEQ multiplex PCR reads, yielding one entry per CDR3 protein. The profile shows about 140,000 distinct CDR3 sequences, 95% of them singletons. Specimen: CD4+ T cells from PBMCs. All receptors come from a human donor with Susac syndrome.

V usage is TRBV12-3 or TRBV12-4 and J usage is TRBJ2-1; TRBD1 might be the D (5 bases). This CDR3 comprises 15 residues. With 0 bases removed from V and 8 bases from J, the gap between germline ends came to 14 bases. The CDR3 coding sequence is TGTGCCAGCAGTTTAGCGGGGCGAGCGTTCGATGAGCAGTTCTTC. Its protein is CASSLAGRAFDEQFF.

The chain links TRBV20-1 to TRBJ1-6; 8 bases are shared with TRBD1. The CDR3 is 16 residues long. Germline CDR1 reads DFQATT; CDR2 reads SNEGSKA (reference sequence). Germline trimming cut 6 bases from V and 7 bases from J; bases unmatched to any gene: 14. The CDR3 bases are TGCAGTGCCAGTAAGGGTGGACAGGGCATGAATTCACCCCTCCACTTT. Translation: CSASKGGQGMNSPLHF.

The chain employs TRBV20-1 and TRBJ2-3; the match to TRBD2 covers 11 bases. The CDR3 loop spans 12 amino acids. Germline assignment: CDR1 DFQATT and CDR2 SNEGSKA (reference sequence). The CDR3 loop reads CSPSGGFDTQYF. DNA for the CDR3: TGCAGCCCTAGCGGGGGGTTCGATACGCAGTATTTT.

The table lists this clonotype with a count of one. The rearrangement joins TRBV7-9 to TRBJ2-5, with a tentative D call TRBD1 (6 bases). The CDR3 spans 16 residues. CDR1 is SEHNR, CDR2 FQNEAQ, per germline (reference sequence). V was clipped by 5 bases and J by 5 bases, with 21 bases between them. DNA for the CDR3: TGTGCCAGCAGCCACCCAAAGCAGGGGCGAGGGGAGACCCAGTACTTC. Its translation is CASSHPKQGRGETQYF. Supplemented by reference TRBV7-9 and TRBJ2-5, the full variable domain reads DTGVSQNPRHKITKRGQNVTFRCDPISEHNRLYWYRQTLGQGPEFLTYFQNEAQLEKSRLLSDRFSAERPKGSFSTLEIQRTEQGDSAMYLCASSHPKQGRGETQYFGPGTRLLVL.

This clonotype was observed once. V and J are TRBV30 and TRBJ1-2; 12 nucleotides match TRBD1. Germline V gene sequence: CDR1 GTSNPN, CDR2 SVGIG (reference sequence). This CDR3 has 15 amino acids. This CDR3 is CAKSGTGGGHYGYTF. DNA for the CDR3: TGTGCAAAATCCGGGACAGGGGGCGGCCACTATGGCTACACCTTC. The whole variable domain, remainder taken from reference TRBV30 and TRBJ1-2, is SQTIHQWPATLVQPVGSPLSLECTVEGTSNPNLYWYRQAAGRGLQLLFYSVGIGQISSEVPQNLSASRPQDRQFILSSKKLLLSDSGFYLCAKSGTGGGHYGYTFGSGTRLTVV.

The chain links TRBV19 to TRBJ1-5, with D possibly matching TRBD1 (6 bases). Trimming stripped 5 bases from V and 4 bases from J, with 18 bases between. Germline V lookup: CDR1 LNHDA, CDR2 SQIVND (reference sequence). The CDR3 length is 16 residues. The CDR3 here is CASSQAAGARNQPQHF. The CDR3 region has the DNA TGTGCCAGTAGTCAGGCGGCAGGGGCCCGTAATCAGCCCCAGCATTTT.

The chain joins TRBV18 to TRBJ2-1; 7 bases agree with TRBD2. Per germline, CDR1 KGHSH and CDR2 LQKENI. V lost 3 bases to trimming and J lost 10 bases; unmatched junction nucleotides: 9. The CDR3 length is 14 residues. The CDR3 sequence: CASSPTTSRDEQFF. In DNA form, the CDR3 reads TGTGCCAGCTCACCTACGACTAGCAGGGACGAGCAGTTCTTC.

This clonotype was detected a few times. This chain connects TRBV7-9 to TRBJ1-5; D gene unclear. The CDR3 is 13 residues long. Trimming stripped 1 base from V and 4 bases from J, with 5 bases between. Germline CDR1 reads SEHNR; CDR2 reads FQNEAQ (reference sequence). CDR3 in amino acids: CASSLVGNQPQHF. The CDR3 DNA follows: TGTGCCAGCAGCTTAGTTGGGAATCAGCCCCAGCATTTT.

V gene TRBV5-6 combines with J gene TRBJ1-1, with TRBD1 as a possible D gene (6 bases). CDR3 length: 15 amino acids. CDR1 is SGHDT, CDR2 YYEEEE, per germline. V shed 0 bases and J shed 4 bases, with 13 bases lying between them. Written as DNA, the CDR3 is TGTGCCAGCAGCTTGGTCCCTGCAGGGGCCACTGAAGCTTTCTTT. This sequence encodes CASSLVPAGATEAFF.

This rearrangement joins TRBV20-1 to TRBJ1-2; TRBD1 might be the D (5 bases). The V end was cut by 3 bases, the J end by 8 bases, with 22 bases between. The germline V gene encodes CDR1 DFQATT and CDR2 SNEGSKA (reference sequence). This CDR3 is built from 15 residues. The CDR3 region is CSARDVGERIYGYTF. In DNA form, the CDR3 reads TGCAGTGCTAGGGACGTAGGGGAACGAATCTACGGCTACACCTTC.

The chain joins TRBV29-1 to TRBJ1-5; no clear D. The V and J ends lost 4 bases and 4 bases respectively, with 8 bases between them. Germline CDR1 and CDR2: SQVTM and ANQGSEA. CDR3 length: 12 amino acids. CDR3 sequence (DNA): TGCAGCGTTGGGGCGGGGAATCAGCCCCAGCATTTT. Translated, it gives CSVGAGNQPQHF. Based on the CDR3 plus reference TRBV29-1 and TRBJ1-5, the full variable domain is SAVISQKPSRDICQRGTSLTIQCQVDSQVTMMFWYRQQPGQSLTLIATANQGSEATYESGFVIDKFPISRPNLTFSTLTVSNMSPEDSSIYLCSVGAGNQPQHFGDGTRLSIL.

The chain joins TRBV20-1 to TRBJ2-1; D is possibly TRBD2 (5 bases). Trimming cost V 6 bases and J 12 bases, with 12 bases left between them. CDR1 DFQATT and CDR2 SNEGSKA come from the germline V gene (reference sequence). The CDR3 consists of 10 residues. The CDR3 DNA reads as TGCAGTGCCCCTTTGGACTCGCAGTTCTTC. This encodes CSAPLDSQFF.

V usage is TRBV6-1 and J usage is TRBJ2-5; D gene ambiguous. V was clipped by 2 bases and J by 5 bases, with 3 bases between them. CDR1 and CDR2 (germline): MNHNS, SASEGT. The length of the CDR3 is 11 residues. CDR3 amino acids: CASSELETQYF. CDR3 bases: TGTGCCAGCAGTGAACTCGAGACCCAGTACTTC.

V gene TRBV5-1 combines with J gene TRBJ1-2; D is uncertain. The CDR3 length is 13 residues. V dropped 4 bases and J dropped 4 bases, with 11 bases sitting between them. Germline V gene sequence: CDR1 SGHRS, CDR2 YFSETQ. The CDR3: CASSPPGGYGYTF. Written as DNA, the CDR3 is TGCGCCAGCAGCCCGCCGGGTGGCTATGGCTACACCTTC. The full variable domain, its missing parts supplied by reference TRBV5-1 and TRBJ1-2, is KAGVTQTPRYLIKTRGQQVTLSCSPISGHRSVSWYQQTPGQGLQFLFEYFSETQRNKGNFPGRFSGRQFSNSRSEMNVSTLELGDSALYLCASSPPGGYGYTFGSGTRLTVV.

V and J are TRBV18 and TRBJ2-5, with 7 bases aligning to TRBD1. The J segment lost 1 base and the V segment lost 0 bases, leaving 2 bases of the junction unmatched. The CDR3 runs to 15 residues. The V gene's germline CDR1 is KGHSH and CDR2 LQKENI. CDR3 DNA sequence: TGTGCCAGCTCACCACCCGGGACAGCCCAAGAGACCCAGTACTTC. This translates into CASSPPGTAQETQYF.

This chain links TRBV15 with TRBJ2-3; D perhaps matches TRBD2 (6 bases). The CDR3 sequence is 16 residues long. V gave up 0 bases and J gave up 4 bases, with 14 bases separating them. Germline-derived CDR1 and CDR2 are LNHNV and YYDKDF (reference sequence). DNA of the CDR3: TGTGCCACCAGCAGAGATCTCTCGGGGGACTCAGATACGCAGTATTTT. It translates to CATSRDLSGDSDTQYF.

The genes are TRBV20-1 and TRBJ1-1, with TRBD1 matching 7 bases. The CDR3 is 14 residues long. The germline V gene has CDR1 DFQATT and CDR2 SNEGSKA (reference sequence). V dropped 3 bases and J dropped 4; count of bases not matched to a gene: 8. CDR3 sequence reads: CSASNRGRSTEAFF. The CDR3 nucleotides read TGCAGTGCTAGCAACAGGGGTCGGAGCACTGAAGCTTTCTTT.

The chain combines TRBV5-1 with TRBJ2-3; weak D call: TRBD2 (6 bases). With 4 bases removed from V and 1 base from J, the gap between germline ends came to 13 bases. Germline CDR1 SGHRS, CDR2 YFSETQ. The CDR3 loop spans 15 amino acids. The CDR3 sequence: CASSLVGGGTDTQYF. DNA of the CDR3: TGCGCCAGCAGCCTCGTGGGCGGGGGCACAGATACGCAGTATTTT.

The J gene is TRBJ1-5, the V gene TRBV30; no reliable D call. This CDR3 has 12 amino acids. CDR1 is GTSNPN and CDR2 is SVGIG in the germline V gene (reference sequence). V lost 2 bases and J lost 9, with 11 bases in between. CDR3 nucleotide sequence: TGTGCCTGGAGTTCAAAGGCCAGGCCCCAGCATTTT. This codes for CAWSSKARPQHF.

V is TRBV20-1 and J is TRBJ2-5, with 7 bases identical to TRBD2. The CDR3 is made up of 14 amino acids. The V segment lost 3 bases and the J segment 5 bases; nucleotides outside the gene matches: 9. Germline CDR1 and CDR2: DFQATT and SNEGSKA (reference sequence). In DNA, the CDR3 is TGCAGTGCTAGTCCCGGACTAGTCGGTGAGACCCAGTACTTC. Protein: CSASPGLVGETQYF.

V is TRBV7-8 and J is TRBJ2-7; 9 positions match TRBD2. The CDR3 extends over 17 amino acids. The V segment lost 5 bases and the J segment 5 bases; nucleotides outside the gene matches: 16. The germline V gene encodes CDR1 SGHVS and CDR2 FQNEAQ. The CDR3 DNA reads TGTGCCAGCAGCCCCTACCGAACGAGCGGGAGGAGCCACGAGCAGTACTTC. Protein: CASSPYRTSGRSHEQYF.

V usage is TRBV12-3 or TRBV12-4 and J usage is TRBJ2-7; D may be TRBD1 (5 bases). CDR3 length: 13 residues. Deletions cut 10 bases from V and 3 bases from J, with 16 bases between. The CDR3 sequence: CATRPDNSYEQYF. The CDR3 DNA reads as TGTGCCACTCGCCCGGACAACAGCTACGAGCAGTACTTC.

J is TRBJ2-1 and V is TRBV7-8; D is uncertain. Germline V gene data show CDR1 as SGHVS and CDR2 as FQNEAQ. This CDR3 comprises 17 residues. Deletions cut 0 bases from V and 0 bases from J, with 12 bases between. The DNA of the CDR3 is TGTGCCAGCAGCTTAGCGCGGACCACGAGCTCCTACAATGAGCAGTTCTTC. Translation gives CASSLARTTSSYNEQFF.

In DNA form, the CDR3 reads TGTGCCAGCAGTCCCCTTAGGGGAAACACCATATATTTT. Protein product: CASSPLRGNTIYF. This chain uses TRBV12-3 or TRBV12-4 with TRBJ1-3, with D uncertain. The CDR3 contains 13 residues. V was cut by 5 bases and J by 4 bases, with 9 bases left in between.

The chain combines TRBV9 with TRBJ2-1, with TRBD2 matching 11 bases. CDR3 length: 15 residues. Germline trimming cut 2 bases from V and 7 bases from J; bases unmatched to any gene: 5. The V gene's germline CDR1 is SGDLS and CDR2 YYNGEE. The CDR3 is CASSVSGGARNEQFF. Here the CDR3 DNA reads TGTGCCAGCAGCGTTAGCGGGGGGGCTAGGAATGAGCAGTTCTTC.

The chain carries TRBV30 and TRBJ2-2; TRBD1 agrees at 8 bases. The CDR3 runs 16 residues. Trimming cost V 8 bases and J 3 bases; bases outside gene matches: 14. Germline-derived CDR1 and CDR2 are GTSNPN and SVGIG (reference sequence). CDR3 in amino acids: CARKETGVPYTGELFF. The CDR3 DNA reads TGTGCCCGGAAGGAGACAGGGGTCCCCTACACCGGGGAGCTGTTTTTT.